The rows below give T cell receptor beta chains drawn from one sample of a study of graft-versus-host responses after intestinal transplantation. No antigen is known for these receptors. TCRdb's copy holds only in-frame clones and misses some; the assay was immunoSEQ multiplex PCR. This sample yields about 98,000 clones, of which 75% to 90% are seen a single time; about 18% belongs to the top ten. The sample in question was unstimulated CD8+ T cells sorted from spleen or lymph node cells, obtained before intestinal transplant. The origin of the receptors is a human donor who received an intestinal transplant. CDR3s include the opening cysteine and the closing phenylalanine or tryptophan. A D gene is named only where the DNA matches it firmly. Size tells how often a clone was seen (once, few, many) or the class of an expanded clone, and some rows leave it out.

abundance	j_gene	d_gene	v_gene	CDR3aa	CDR3nt
-	TRBJ2-5	-	TRBV4-1	CASSQAQGAQYF	TGCGCCAGCAGCCAAGCTCAAGGGGCCCAGTACTTC
-	TRBJ2-7	-	TRBV6-1	CASSSLASSYEQYF	TGTGCCAGCAGTTCCCTAGCGTCCTCCTACGAGCAGTACTTC
-	TRBJ2-7	TRBD1	TRBV28	CASSLSSGGYEQYF	TGTGCCAGCAGTTTATCCTCAGGGGGTTACGAGCAGTACTTC
-	TRBJ1-4	-	TRBV11-3	CASSLYEKLFF	TGTGCCAGCAGCTTATACGAAAAACTGTTTTTT
-	TRBJ1-2	-	TRBV4-1	CASSQDTYGYTF	TGCGCCAGCAGCCAAGATACCTATGGCTACACCTTC
-	TRBJ2-7	TRBD1	TRBV28	CASSNLPGQDLYEQYF	TGTGCCAGCAGCAATCTTCCGGGACAGGACCTCTACGAGCAGTACTTC
-	TRBJ2-7	-	TRBV13	CASSLAAEGRYEQYF	TGTGCCAGCAGCTTAGCGGCAGAGGGTAGGTACGAGCAGTACTTC
-	TRBJ1-2	-	TRBV2	CASMPMTGPYGYTF	TGTGCCAGCATGCCCATGACAGGCCCCTATGGCTACACCTTC
-	TRBJ1-5	-	TRBV28	CASVDFSNQPQHF	TGTGCCAGCGTGGACTTTAGCAATCAGCCCCAGCATTTT
-	TRBJ2-3	TRBD2	TRBV4-1	CASSPLGRGGHRTDTQYF	TGCGCCAGCAGCCCCCTTGGGCGGGGGGGCCATCGCACAGATACGCAGTATTTT
-	TRBJ1-1	-	TRBV4-2	CASSPSARQGLTEAFF	TGTGCCAGCAGCCCCTCAGCCAGGCAGGGGCTCACTGAAGCTTTCTTT
-	TRBJ2-7	TRBD1	TRBV7-8	CASSPTRDSLVYEQYF	TGTGCCAGCAGTCCAACCCGGGACAGCCTGGTCTACGAGCAGTACTTC
-	TRBJ1-1	-	TRBV5-5	CASSFSVTRYGNTEAFF	TGTGCCAGCAGCTTCTCTGTGACCCGCTACGGGAACACTGAAGCTTTCTTT
-	TRBJ2-7	-	TRBV7-2	CASSLVWLERDEQYF	TGTGCCAGCAGCTTAGTTTGGCTAGAGAGGGACGAGCAGTACTTC
-	TRBJ2-5	-	TRBV11-2	CASTFLSQETQYF	TGTGCCAGCACCTTCCTCTCACAAGAGACCCAGTACTTC
-	TRBJ2-1	TRBD2	TRBV7-6	CASSSSVSVGTSGRGEQFF	TGTGCCAGCAGCTCTTCCGTTTCCGTCGGGACTAGCGGGAGGGGTGAGCAGTTCTTC
-	TRBJ2-5	TRBD2	TRBV6-6	CASSYGGGSQETQYF	TGTGCCAGCAGTTACGGCGGGGGATCCCAAGAGACCCAGTACTTC
-	TRBJ2-3	TRBD2	TRBV4-2	CASSQDPTSGGATDTQYF	TGTGCCAGCAGCCAAGATCCGACTAGCGGGGGGGCCACAGATACGCAGTATTTT
-	TRBJ1-4	-	TRBV6-5	CASSYSATNEKLFF	TGTGCCAGCAGTTACTCCGCAACTAATGAAAAACTGTTTTTT
few	TRBJ2-7	-	TRBV27	CASSTTSGSYEQYF	TGTGCCAGCAGTACGACTTCCGGGTCCTACGAGCAGTACTTC
-	TRBJ1-1	-	TRBV28	CASSLGDTEAFF	TGTGCCAGCAGTTTAGGGGACACTGAAGCTTTCTTT
once	TRBJ1-2	-	TRBV6-5	CASGRAGNGYTF	TGTGCCAGCGGGAGGGCTGGGAATGGCTACACCTTC
-	TRBJ2-1	-	TRBV5-6	CASSFGSNEQFF	TGTGCCAGCAGCTTTGGGTCCAATGAGCAGTTCTTC
-	TRBJ2-7	-	TRBV4-1	CASSQAGTWPYEQYF	TGCGCCAGCAGCCAAGCCGGGACTTGGCCCTACGAGCAGTACTTC
-	TRBJ2-5	TRBD1	TRBV7-9	CASSFEGQGGETQYF	TGTGCCAGCAGCTTCGAGGGACAGGGTGGAGAGACCCAGTACTTC
-	TRBJ2-5	TRBD2	TRBV7-9	CASSFFREGWETQYF	TGTGCCAGCAGCTTCTTTCGGGAGGGGTGGGAGACCCAGTACTTC
few	TRBJ2-2	-	TRBV27	CASSFLFSSPGELFF	TGTGCCAGCAGTTTCTTATTTAGTAGTCCCGGGGAGCTGTTTTTT
once	TRBJ2-5	TRBD2	TRBV4-2	CASSHRTWRVAGEETQYF	TGTGCCAGCAGCCATAGGACCTGGAGGGTAGCGGGAGAGGAGACCCAGTACTTC
-	TRBJ1-2	-	TRBV4-2	CASSQEEQGNYGYTF	TGTGCCAGCAGCCAAGAAGAGCAGGGGAACTATGGCTACACCTTC
-	TRBJ2-1	TRBD1	TRBV5-6	CASSWDRDGYNEQFF	TGTGCCAGCAGCTGGGACAGGGATGGCTACAATGAGCAGTTCTTC
-	TRBJ2-3	TRBD2	TRBV18	CASSLSPGLAFTDTQYF	TGTGCCAGCTCACTCTCACCCGGACTAGCATTCACAGATACGCAGTATTTT
-	TRBJ2-7	-	TRBV13	CASSSYRAVYEQYF	TGTGCCAGCAGCTCCTACAGAGCAGTTTACGAGCAGTACTTC
-	TRBJ1-1	-	TRBV6-4	CASSEGRATEAFF	TGTGCCAGCAGTGAAGGCAGGGCCACTGAAGCTTTCTTT
-	TRBJ1-1	-	TRBV5-1	CASSFEGTEAFF	TGCGCCAGCAGCTTTGAGGGTACTGAAGCTTTCTTT
-	TRBJ2-5	TRBD2	TRBV7-2	CASSRTSGYQETQYF	TGTGCCAGCAGCCGGACTAGCGGGTACCAAGAGACCCAGTACTTC
once	TRBJ1-5	-	TRBV5-4	CASSLAGANQPQHF	TGTGCCAGCAGCTTGGCAGGGGCCAATCAGCCCCAGCATTTT
-	TRBJ2-7	-	TRBV27	CASSSPGATGSYEQYF	TGTGCCAGCAGTTCACCCGGCGCCACAGGGTCCTACGAGCAGTACTTC
-	TRBJ2-3	TRBD2	TRBV10-3	CAITAGDLNTQYF	TGTGCCATCACCGCGGGGGATTTGAATACGCAGTATTTT
-	TRBJ1-3	-	TRBV4-1	CASSQDDRAGNTIYF	TGCGCCAGCAGCCAAGATGATCGGGCTGGAAACACCATATATTTT
-	TRBJ2-1	TRBD2	TRBV10-3	CAISDLAGGYDNEQFF	TGTGCCATCAGTGACCTAGCGGGGGGGTATGACAATGAGCAGTTCTTC
-	TRBJ2-1	-	TRBV9	CASSVEDNEQFF	TGTGCCAGCAGCGTTGAAGACAATGAGCAGTTCTTC
once	TRBJ2-5	-	TRBV7-6	CASSYRTETQYF	TGTGCCAGCAGCTACCGAACAGAGACCCAGTACTTC
-	TRBJ1-5	-	TRBV4-1	CASSQGSQPQHF	TGCGCCAGCAGCCAAGGGTCGCAGCCCCAGCATTTT
-	TRBJ2-7	-	TRBV19	CASSIIYGPYEQYF	TGTGCCAGTAGTATTATTTACGGGCCCTACGAGCAGTACTTC
-	TRBJ2-3	TRBD1	TRBV6-4	CASSDGQGADTQYF	TGTGCCAGCAGTGACGGACAGGGGGCGGATACGCAGTATTTT
-	TRBJ2-3	TRBD1	TRBV7-6	CASSLEGQASTDTQYF	TGTGCCAGCAGCTTAGAGGGACAGGCCAGCACAGATACGCAGTATTTT
-	TRBJ1-1	-	TRBV23-1	CARGLPRDWMNTEAFF	TGCGCCAGAGGTTTGCCGCGCGATTGGATGAACACTGAAGCTTTCTTT